These T cell receptor beta chains were read from a single sample in a study of cytomegalovirus exposure and HLA in healthy donors. The protocol was immunoSEQ multiplex PCR, while the TCRdb copy is restricted to in-frame clones and leaves out a portion. The sample lists 120,000 to 150,000 clones; around nine tenths were seen once. What was sequenced was PBMCs. All receptors come from a man aged 18 to 29 in good health and CMV-seropositive. Both conserved end residues are trimmed from each CDR3. Each record gives: V gene, CDR3 protein.

TRBV2 | ASSIPGGGGYT
TRBV7-6 | ASSPNPAGQNYGYT
TRBV9 | ASSVTGGPTGELF
TRBV29-1 | SVDQADTQY
TRBV14 | ASSQSPGREQY
TRBV19 | ASSPRQGTNEKLF
TRBV4-1 | ASSLQGSSYEQY
TRBV6-1 | ASARIGGYT
TRBV5-1 | ASSSTQGADGYT
TRBV27 | ASGTSGRAYEQY
TRBV11-2 | AISRGGSFYEQY
TRBV25-1 | ASSEAKRPMADEQF
TRBV6-1 | ASSGSTGELF
TRBV9 | ASSPLTRPWPEAF
TRBV27 | ASSPTQGSSYEQY
TRBV25-1 | ASIRGETQY
TRBV7-7 | ASSSESTDTQY
TRBV27 | ASSLSRARGLYEQY
TRBV5-1 | ASRNTGQGYGYT
TRBV7-3 | ASSIGGASYGYT
TRBV6-1 | ASSVTVRWNEQF
TRBV18 | ASSPIRLGFSGYT
TRBV18 | ASSPIIGTANTEAF
TRBV6-1 | ASSALTGSYEQY
TRBV7-3 | ASSPGLAELSEQF
TRBV5-4 | ASSLAGTDTQY
TRBV14 | ASSQGSAGAIETQY
TRBV27 | ASSFRVDTGELF
TRBV14 | ASSQGQRISSYEQY
TRBV2 | ASRGQGAYGYT
TRBV5-1 | ASSWEDTQY
TRBV20-1 | SARGKVTQY
TRBV18 | ASSPPAGNNEKLF
TRBV7-7 | ASSLHTGHPNYGYT
TRBV9 | ASNQGRGDGNTIY
TRBV18 | ASSPMTGVDYGYT
TRBV7-9 | ASSLVGTSRTDTQY
TRBV6-5 | AGGQQETQY
TRBV2 | ASSVQAGGPGETQY
TRBV11-2 | ASRALGGPGELF
TRBV6-1 | ASRDRENTEAF
TRBV5-1 | ASSAGTGRYEQY
TRBV10-3 | AISEGARNQPQH
TRBV10-1 | ASSESGQGDEQY
TRBV6-6 | ASTQGREEKLF
TRBV10-2 | ASSGQGYNEQF
TRBV18 | ASSPRGPNEKLF
TRBV10-2 | ASSDRGRNSPLH
TRBV5-4 | ASSLRGRGHEQY
TRBV5-4 | ASSLAGAGGRHEQY